This passage covers 26 T cell receptor beta chains from one sample sequenced in a study of shared clonotypes between healthy human individuals. Produced via immunoSEQ multiplex PCR; TCRdb's table is partial and in-frame only. There are approximately 2,000,000 clones in the sample; roughly 90% occur only once, and about 0.36% lies in the top ten. The sample consisted of naive CD4+ T cells from PBMCs. Subset here: CD45RA+ positively selected. Every receptor here comes from a man younger than 35 in good health. Some clones in this sample may be carry-over from other donors' samples.

V is TRBV7-9 and J is TRBJ2-2; no firm D call. This CDR3 is 18 amino acids long. Trimming removed 1 base from V and 5 bases from J, with 20 bases in between. Germline V gene sequence: CDR1 SEHNR, CDR2 FQNEAQ (reference sequence). CDR3 in DNA: TGTGCCAGCAGCTTAGATAGGTCCGAACTCCCCTGGACCGGGGAGCTGTTTTTT. Protein product: CASSLDRSELPWTGELFF.

The chain has TRBV19 and TRBJ2-5, with a weak D call TRBD1 (6 bases). The CDR3 runs 14 residues. The V and J ends lost 6 bases and 3 bases respectively, with 14 bases between them. Germline-derived CDR1 and CDR2 are LNHDA and SQIVND (reference sequence). The CDR3 spells CASSRRNREETQYF. In DNA form, the CDR3 reads TGTGCCAGTAGCAGACGTAACAGGGAAGAGACCCAGTACTTC.

V usage is TRBV6-6 and J usage is TRBJ1-2, with D perhaps TRBD1 (6 bases). Germline V gene lookup returns CDR1 MNHNY and CDR2 SVGAGI (reference sequence). The ends were cut back, 0 bases at V and 4 bases at J, with 9 bases in the middle. The CDR3 spans 14 residues. The CDR3 bases are TGTGCCAGCAGTTACTCACAGGGTCGCTATGGCTACACCTTC. Its translation is CASSYSQGRYGYTF.

The chain is built from TRBV6-1 and TRBJ2-7; possible D gene TRBD2, 5 bases. CDR1 is MNHNS and CDR2 is SASEGT in the germline V gene. The V end was cut by 6 bases, the J end by 2 bases, with 14 bases between. The CDR3 contains 14 residues. The CDR3, as DNA: TGTGCCAGCAGACCCACCGGAGGCCCCTACGAGCAGTACTTC. Translating it yields CASRPTGGPYEQYF.

This sequence joins TRBV30 and TRBJ1-5, with 7 positions matching TRBD1. The trim removed 5 bases at V and 3 bases at J, leaving 7 bases unmatched. In germline, CDR1 is GTSNPN, CDR2 SVGIG (reference sequence). The length of the CDR3 is 14 residues. This CDR3 is CAWGQGQLNQPQHF. The CDR3 DNA sequence: TGTGCCTGGGGGCAGGGACAGCTCAATCAGCCCCAGCATTTT.

On this clone: The same CDR3 is also encoded by other DNA sequences in this sample. The chain joins TRBV28 to TRBJ2-5; TRBD2 aligns across 13 bases. V trimming: 5 bases; J trimming: 5 bases; junction bases outside the gene matches: 5. Germline CDR1 MDHEN, CDR2 SYDVKM. This CDR3 comprises 15 residues. The CDR3 sequence is CASSSPGLAGETQYF. The DNA for the CDR3 is TGTGCCAGCAGTAGCCCGGGACTAGCGGGGGAGACCCAGTACTTC.

The V call is TRBV6-5, the J call TRBJ1-1, with D unresolved. The CDR3 extends over 13 amino acids. The V end lost 7 bases, the J end lost 1 base, and 10 bases lay between the germline ends. In germline, CDR1 is MNHEY, CDR2 SVGAGI. The CDR3 protein is CASIQWGNTEAFF. CDR3 coding DNA: TGTGCCAGCATCCAGTGGGGGAACACTGAAGCTTTCTTT.

The chain employs TRBV29-1 and TRBJ1-3; possibly TRBD1 for D (5 bases). This CDR3 has 13 amino acids. Germline values: CDR1 SQVTM, CDR2 ANQGSEA. V was clipped by 4 bases and J by 2 bases, with 9 bases between them. The CDR3 DNA reads as TGCAGCGTTGGGGAGGACACTGGAAACACCATATATTTT. Amino acid sequence: CSVGEDTGNTIYF.

This chain connects TRBV7-8 to TRBJ1-1; D remains ambiguous. Trimming left V 5 bases short and J 5 bases short, with 15 bases between. The CDR3 is made up of 14 amino acids. Germline V gives CDR1 SGHVS, CDR2 FQNEAQ. CDR3 in amino acids: CASSPSRLGTEAFF. CDR3 nucleotides: TGTGCCAGCAGCCCGAGTAGGCTGGGGACTGAAGCTTTCTTT.

This clone was counted a single time. V gene TRBV2 combines with J gene TRBJ1-4; no reliable D call. Germline CDR1 is SNHLY and CDR2 is FYNNEI. The CDR3 runs 16 residues. V dropped 4 bases and J dropped 3 bases, with 15 bases sitting between them. CDR3 sequence reads: CASSGGLLWANEKLFF. The CDR3 DNA reads TGTGCCAGCAGTGGCGGGCTGTTGTGGGCTAATGAAAAACTGTTTTTT.

The rearrangement uses TRBV25-1 and TRBJ2-3, with 10 bases identical to TRBD1. Germline V CDR1 and CDR2: MGHDK, SYGVNS. V lost 3 bases and J lost 4; bases outside the gene matches: 4. This CDR3 is built from 15 residues. In DNA form, the CDR3 reads TGTGCCAGCAGTGACCGGGACAGGGGCTCAGATACGCAGTATTTT. It is translated as CASSDRDRGSDTQYF.

With regard to this clone: In the same sample, other DNA sequences code for this CDR3. The chain has TRBV5-1 and TRBJ1-5, with no clear D. This CDR3 contains 15 residues. Germline CDR1 and CDR2: SGHRS and YFSETQ. V lost 0 bases, J lost 0 bases, and 7 bases lay in between. The CDR3: CASSLEGSSNQPQHF. In nucleotides, the CDR3 is TGCGCCAGCAGCTTGGAAGGGAGTAGCAATCAGCCCCAGCATTTT.

This sequence joins TRBV2 and TRBJ1-4; D unclear. V was clipped by 7 bases and J by 8 bases, with 11 bases between them. The CDR3 loop spans 12 amino acids. Germline V gene sequence: CDR1 SNHLY, CDR2 FYNNEI. DNA for the CDR3: TGTGCCAGCATATCCGGAAGGGAAAAACTGTTTTTT. Its protein is CASISGREKLFF.

This clone was observed a single time. The chain carries TRBV4-1 and TRBJ2-7; either TRBD1 or TRBD2 may supply D (5 bases each). CDR3 length: 16 amino acids. Trimming removed 3 bases from V and 0 bases from J, with 15 bases in between. Per the germline V gene, CDR1 is MGHRA and CDR2 is YSYEKL. The CDR3 coding sequence is TGCGCCAGCAGCCAGCCATTGGACGGGACCTCCTACGAGCAGTACTTC. Protein product: CASSQPLDGTSYEQYF.

The chain is built from TRBV5-1 and TRBJ2-2; unclear D gene. This CDR3 is built from 16 residues. Deletions cut 2 bases from V and 2 bases from J, with 13 bases between. CDR1 is SGHRS and CDR2 is YFSETQ in the germline V gene. The CDR3 DNA reads as TGCGCCAGCAGCTTCGTCTCGGGCGGTAACACCGGGGAGCTGTTTTTT. It encodes CASSFVSGGNTGELFF. Using reference TRBV5-1 and TRBJ2-2 for the parts outside the CDR3, the full variable domain is KAGVTQTPRYLIKTRGQQVTLSCSPISGHRSVSWYQQTPGQGLQFLFEYFSETQRNKGNFPGRFSGRQFSNSRSEMNVSTLELGDSALYLCASSFVSGGNTGELFFGEGSRLTVL.

The chain couples TRBV4-1 to TRBJ2-7, with 10 bases that match TRBD2. The V segment lost 4 bases and the J segment 3 bases; nucleotides outside the gene matches: 9. CDR1 is MGHRA and CDR2 is YSYEKL in the germline V gene. The CDR3 totals 16 residues. The CDR3 region is CASSRQLAGPNYEQYF. CDR3 DNA sequence: TGCGCCAGCAGCCGGCAACTAGCGGGACCTAACTACGAGCAGTACTTC.

Regarding this clone: Other DNA sequences of this sample code for an identical CDR3. This rearrangement joins TRBV5-1 to TRBJ1-1; D remains unclear. CDR3 size: 14 residues. From germline, CDR1 is SGHRS and CDR2 YFSETQ. With 0 bases removed from V and 1 base from J, the gap between germline ends came to 7 bases. CDR3: CASSLARGNTEAFF. The DNA of the CDR3 is TGCGCCAGCAGCTTGGCCCGGGGGAACACTGAAGCTTTCTTT.

The chain uses TRBV4-3 and TRBJ2-7; 7 bases align to TRBD2. There are 14 residues in the CDR3. Germline V gene sequence: CDR1 LGHNA, CDR2 YSLEER. Trimming at V came to 1 base and at J to 6 bases, leaving 6 bases not matched to a gene. CDR3 bases: TGCGCCAGCAGCCAAGGGGACTACCTTACCGAGCAGTACTTC. Residues: CASSQGDYLTEQYF.

The gene calls are TRBV2 and TRBJ1-5; D is perhaps TRBD1 (5 bases). This CDR3 comprises 14 residues. Germline lookup yields CDR1 SNHLY and CDR2 FYNNEI. V was clipped by 2 bases and J by 3 bases, with 8 bases between them. CDR3 residues: CASSERGYNQPQHF. The CDR3 nucleotides read TGTGCCAGCAGTGAAAGGGGCTACAATCAGCCCCAGCATTTT.

Concerning this clone: Within the sample, other DNA sequences also encode this same CDR3. The V and J genes are TRBV7-3 and TRBJ2-1, with D unclear. From germline, CDR1 is SGHTA and CDR2 FQGTGA. V was pared by 1 base and J by 5 bases, with 6 bases between. This CDR3 comprises 13 residues. The chain's CDR3 is CASSLSRNNEQFF. DNA of the CDR3: TGTGCCAGCAGCTTAAGCAGAAACAATGAGCAGTTCTTC.

J is TRBJ2-5 and V is TRBV7-6; D perhaps matches TRBD2 (7 bases). Trimming took 5 bases from V and 5 from J, leaving 18 bases between them. This CDR3 has 15 amino acids. Germline assignment: CDR1 SGHVS and CDR2 FNYEAQ. The CDR3 loop is CASSPTGGGLETQYF. In DNA, the CDR3 is TGTGCCAGCAGCCCGACTGGGGGGGGCCTTGAGACCCAGTACTTC.

V gene TRBV28 combines with J gene TRBJ1-4; the D is unclear. CDR3 length: 13 residues. V lost 5 bases to trimming and J lost 6 bases, with 10 bases between them. Germline-derived CDR1 and CDR2 are MDHEN and SYDVKM. Here the CDR3 reads CASSDGVDEKLFF. CDR3 nucleotide sequence: TGTGCCAGCAGTGACGGGGTGGATGAAAAACTGTTTTTT.

The rearrangement joins TRBV5-1 to TRBJ1-1; D may be TRBD1 (5 bases). V was trimmed by 0 bases and J by 4 bases, leaving 7 bases between them. The V gene's germline CDR1 is SGHRS and CDR2 YFSETQ. This CDR3 is built from 13 residues. The chain's CDR3 is CASSLVGATEAFF. CDR3 nucleotide sequence: TGCGCCAGCAGCTTGGTAGGGGCCACTGAAGCTTTCTTT.

The rearrangement uses TRBV19 and TRBJ2-6; the D gene is possibly TRBD2 (6 bases). Trimming took off 10 bases at V and 4 bases at J, with 17 bases between the two ends. The CDR3 is 15 amino acids. The germline gives CDR1 LNHDA, CDR2 SQIVND (reference sequence). The CDR3: CATRGGDLGANVLTF. In DNA form, the CDR3 reads TGTGCCACCCGGGGCGGGGATTTAGGGGCCAACGTCCTGACTTTC.

The chain combines TRBV2 with TRBJ2-1, with 7 bases matching TRBD1. J was trimmed by 15 bases and V by 4 bases; bases with no gene match: 6. Germline V gives CDR1 SNHLY, CDR2 FYNNEI. The CDR3 is 11 amino acids. Here the CDR3 reads CASSAAGGAFF. The CDR3, as DNA: TGTGCCAGCAGTGCGGCAGGGGGTGCGTTCTTC.

The chain employs TRBV18 and TRBJ2-7; D is possibly TRBD1 (5 bases). This CDR3 spans 14 amino acids. Germline V gene sequence: CDR1 KGHSH, CDR2 LQKENI. Deletions cut 1 base from V and 3 bases from J, with 10 bases between. CDR3 in DNA: TGTGCCAGCTCACCACAGGGGCTCCTCTACGAGCAGTACTTC. Its translation: CASSPQGLLYEQYF.